This T cell receptor (beta chain) was sequenced in a study of T-cell reconstitution after alpha-beta-depleted transplantation in children. Overall study results and limits: It was surviving recipient T cells and thymic progenitors that gave some patients high TCRbeta diversity at day 60. Among T cells one year after transplant, newly produced cells accounted for most counts and diversity.

This clonotype was recorded at least ten times. The antigen is undetermined. The V gene's germline CDR1 is SEHNR and CDR2 FQNEAQ (reference sequence). The J segment lost 7 bases and the V segment lost 1 base, leaving 6 bases of the junction unmatched. The CDR3 is 15 amino acids. Unique molecular identifiers were built into the TCRbeta library. TCRdb analysed the PCR reads with MiXCR anew, one entry per CDR3 protein. Among fewer than 550,000 distinct CDR3 sequences listed, about 10% were seen once. The TCR was taken from a child aged 2-15 years with inherited bone marrow failure, due to receive a stem cell transplant. Sequences were derived from PBMCs, sampled before TCRalphabeta/CD19-depleted stem cell transplant. J is TRBJ1-4 and V is TRBV7-9; 7 bases are shared with TRBD1. The CDR3 region is CASSLGQGVGEKLFF. The CDR3 DNA reads as TGTGCCAGCAGCTTAGGACAGGGAGTCGGTGAAAAACTGTTTTTT.